These 17 T cell receptor beta chains originate from one sample sequenced in a study of molecular identifiers for immune sequencing clone quantification. TCRdb reprocessed the PCR reads with MiXCR, giving one entry per CDR3 protein. The data contain around 470,000 distinct CDR3 sequences, about 25% of them singletons. Input material: naive CD8+ T cells from blood, with Jurkat cell RNA spiked in. Regarding subset: FACS-sorted CD8+CD4-CCR7+CD45RA+ naive T cells. Receptor source: a human donor in good health. Some libraries in this study had Jurkat cell RNA spiked in.

Remarks on this clonotype: This may be a read error: a much more frequent sequence differs by one nucleotide. The chain employs TRBV28 and TRBJ2-3; no definite D call. The V gene lost 3 bases and the J gene lost 4 bases, with 17 bases spanning the gap. Germline CDR1 is MDHEN and CDR2 is SYDVKM. This CDR3 has 16 amino acids. The CDR3 coding sequence is TGTGCCAGCAGTTTCCCAGCCGGTGAGGTCGCAGATACGCAGTATTTT. Its translation: CASSFPAGEVADTQYF.

The chain combines TRBV3-1 with TRBJ2-5, with 8 bases aligning to TRBD1. Per germline, CDR1 LGHDT and CDR2 YNNKEL (reference sequence). The V gene end was trimmed by 0 bases and the J gene end by 5 bases; junction bases not matched to a gene: 14. The CDR3 totals 18 residues. The DNA for the CDR3 is TGTGCCAGCAGCCAAGAGAGTGCCGGGACAGGCTTTTACGAGACCCAGTACTTC. Its translation is CASSQESAGTGFYETQYF.

The chain links TRBV7-3 to TRBJ2-7; 10 positions match TRBD1. Germline V gene lookup returns CDR1 SGHTA and CDR2 FQGTGA. Trimming cost V 5 bases and J 3 bases; bases outside gene matches: 7. This CDR3 region has 15 residues. The CDR3 protein is CASSAGQGFVYEQYF. The CDR3 DNA is TGTGCCAGCAGCGCGGGACAGGGGTTCGTCTACGAGCAGTACTTC.

This clonotype was seen a few times. The J gene is TRBJ2-7, the V gene TRBV4-2; 7 bases are a match to TRBD1. Germline values: CDR1 LGHNA, CDR2 YNFKEQ. V was clipped by 1 base and J by 7 bases; unmatched bases: 13. The CDR3 has 16 residues. The chain's CDR3 is CASSQGVREGAWEQYF. The CDR3 coding sequence is TGTGCCAGCAGCCAAGGGGTGAGAGAGGGGGCATGGGAGCAGTACTTC.

This clonotype occurred many times. This chain links TRBV5-1 with TRBJ2-5; D gene ambiguous. The CDR3 is 15 amino acids. Germline CDR1 and CDR2: SGHRS and YFSETQ. Trimming removed 0 bases at V and 5 bases at J, with 14 bases between. CDR3 in amino acids: CASSLVLGFCETQYF. For the CDR3, the DNA is TGCGCCAGCAGCTTGGTTTTGGGTTTCTGTGAGACCCAGTACTTC. Variable domain in full (rest from reference TRBV5-1 and TRBJ2-5): KAGVTQTPRYLIKTRGQQVTLSCSPISGHRSVSWYQQTPGQGLQFLFEYFSETQRNKGNFPGRFSGRQFSNSRSEMNVSTLELGDSALYLCASSLVLGFCETQYFGPGTRLLVL.

A remark on this clonotype: This may come from a read error, since a much larger clone is one base off. The conserved final phenylalanine or tryptophan is absent from the CDR3, which likely points to a read error. The V call is TRBV5-3, the J call TRBJ2-7; TRBD1 aligns across 10 bases. TRBV5-3 is placed among ORFs of uncertain function. This CDR3 is 15 amino acids long. The CDR3 sequence: CASSLMDRGFHEQYL. CDR3 nucleotide sequence: TGTGCCAGCAGCTTGATGGACAGGGGGTTCCACGAGCAGTACCTC.

This clonotype was picked up many times. V is TRBV18 and J is TRBJ2-7, with 7 bases matching TRBD1. CDR1 is KGHSH, CDR2 LQKENI, per germline. The junction had 7 bases not matched to a gene; V was cut back by 4 bases and J by 4 bases. The CDR3 is made up of 14 amino acids. This CDR3 reads CASSQPGQKYEQYF. The CDR3 DNA reads TGTGCCAGCTCACAACCGGGACAGAAGTACGAGCAGTACTTC.

The table lists this clonotype with a few counts. The chain is built from TRBV27 and TRBJ2-3, with 7 bases lining up with TRBD2. The V segment lost 0 bases and the J segment 2 bases; nucleotides outside the gene matches: 5. The V gene's germline CDR1 is MNHEY and CDR2 SMNVEV (reference sequence). This CDR3 has 16 amino acids. This chain's CDR3 is CASSLSQRGYTDTQYF. CDR3 sequence (DNA): TGTGCCAGCAGTTTATCGCAGCGGGGCTACACAGATACGCAGTATTTT.

A few counts support this clonotype. The chain combines TRBV7-6 with TRBJ2-5; tentatively, D is TRBD1 or TRBD2 (6 bases each). Per germline, CDR1 SGHVS and CDR2 FNYEAQ. V was trimmed by 5 bases and J by 5 bases, leaving 18 bases between them. The CDR3 consists of 15 residues. CDR3 coding DNA: TGTGCCAGCAGCAGTAGCTGGGGGGCGCGGGAGACCCAGTACTTC. Translation gives CASSSSWGARETQYF.

In this sample, this clonotype turned up a few times. This chain connects TRBV12-3 or TRBV12-4 to TRBJ2-5; D not certain. The CDR3 has 13 residues. Trimming cost V 6 bases and J 5 bases, with 13 bases left between them. The CDR3 protein is CASSPLVWETQYF. The CDR3 coding sequence is TGTGCCAGCAGCCCATTGGTTTGGGAGACCCAGTACTTC.

The chain joins TRBV7-9 to TRBJ2-7, with 9 bases fitting TRBD2. The J segment lost 5 bases and the V segment lost 3 bases, leaving 8 bases of the junction unmatched. The V gene's germline CDR1 is SEHNR and CDR2 FQNEAQ (reference sequence). This CDR3 contains 15 residues. CDR3 protein: CASSFVSGRTNEQYF. The CDR3 nucleotides are TGTGCCAGCAGCTTTGTAAGCGGGAGGACTAACGAGCAGTACTTC.

This clonotype was seen a handful of times. The CDR3 DNA sequence: TGTGCCAGTAGTATTGCCAGGGCCTTAGACCAAGAGACCCAGTACTTC. This sequence encodes CASSIARALDQETQYF. The rearrangement links TRBV19 to TRBJ2-5, with D perhaps TRBD1 (5 bases). The germline gives CDR1 LNHDA, CDR2 SQIVND (reference sequence). The CDR3 consists of 16 residues. Between the trimmed V and J ends, which lost 3 bases and 0 bases, there was a span of 14 bases.

The chain carries TRBV2 and TRBJ1-2, with TRBD1 as a possible D gene (5 bases). CDR1 and CDR2 (germline): SNHLY, FYNNEI. Trimming removed 8 bases from V and 0 bases from J, with 7 bases in between. The CDR3 consists of 12 residues. The CDR3 sequence: CASQGANYGYTF. CDR3 sequence (DNA): TGTGCCAGCCAGGGAGCTAACTATGGCTACACCTTC.

This rearrangement joins TRBV6-2 or TRBV6-3 to TRBJ2-5; no firm D call. The germline V gene encodes CDR1 MNHEY and CDR2 SVGEGT. V was shortened by 5 bases and J by 4 bases, with 5 bases between the two germline ends. CDR3 length equals 11 residues. CDR3 DNA sequence: TGTGCCAGCAGTAAAGGAGAGACCCAGTACTTC. As protein: CASSKGETQYF.

Turning to this clonotype: Germline and junction disagree at one end, which may indicate a read error. The V call is TRBV7-9, the J call TRBJ2-7, with 7 nucleotides matching TRBD2. CDR3 size: 13 residues. Germline CDR1 and CDR2: SEHNR and FQNEAQ (reference sequence). The CDR3 region is CTSSGVGRYEQYF. The CDR3 DNA reads as TGTACCAGCAGCGGGGTAGGGAGGTACGAGCAGTACTTC.

The chain uses TRBV7-9 and TRBJ1-4; 9 bases are shared with TRBD1. The CDR3 has 17 residues. With 5 bases clipped from V and 6 bases from J, the junction kept 13 bases outside the gene matches. Germline CDR1 SEHNR, CDR2 FQNEAQ (reference sequence). The CDR3 DNA follows: TGTGCCAGCAGCCATCTTGGTCCGGGACAGGGCGATGAAAAACTGTTTTTT. As protein: CASSHLGPGQGDEKLFF.

J is TRBJ2-7 and V is TRBV6-2 or TRBV6-3; D might be TRBD1 or TRBD2, each matching 5 bases. Trimming left V 6 bases short and J 2 bases short, with 14 bases between. The germline V gene has CDR1 MNHEY and CDR2 SVGEGT. The CDR3 spans 14 residues. The CDR3 region is CASRKPGPPYEQYF. CDR3 DNA sequence: TGTGCCAGCAGAAAACCGGGACCCCCCTACGAGCAGTACTTC.